The present T cell receptor beta chain was sequenced within a study of response to subunit inactivated influenza vaccine. MiXCR, run by TCRdb on the RT-PCR reads, gives a single entry per CDR3 protein. The sample shows about 650,000 distinct CDR3 sequences, 15% to 19% of them seen only once. The CDR3 is 14 amino acids. Per the germline V gene, CDR1 is SGHVS and CDR2 is FNYEAQ. Trimming shortened V by 0 bases and J by 7 bases, and 10 bases separated the two germline ends. There are a few counts of this clonotype. The sequence was collected from a man aged 45 to 65 who received an inactivated influenza vaccine. The V gene is TRBV7-6, the J gene TRBJ1-3; D is undetermined. Specimen: PBMCs from blood, collected 11 to 12 days after vaccination. CDR3 sequence (DNA): TGTGCCAGCAGCTTAGCGTCACCGGGGAACACCATATATTTT. This translates into CASSLASPGNTIYF.